Listed below are T cell receptor beta chains from one sample, sequenced in a study of shared clonotypes between healthy human individuals. Libraries were prepared by immunoSEQ multiplex PCR; TCRdb keeps only in-frame clonotypes and omits some of them. This sample has over a million clones; about 84% occur once, and the top ten carry approximately 0.56%. Sequences were obtained from memory CD4+ T cells from PBMCs. The receptors shown here come from a man younger than 35 in good health. Some clones in this sample may be carry-over from other donors' samples. CDR3s include the opening cysteine and the closing phenylalanine or tryptophan. The order of the fields is D gene, CDR3 length, clone size, V gene, J gene, CDR3 DNA, CDR3 protein. The D gene is left open where the match is weak. Clone size appears in some rows only: once, few, many, or a class for an expanded clone.

d_call: -; cdr3_length: 14; clone_size: -; v_call: TRBV5-6; j_call: TRBJ2-7; cdr3_nt: TGTGCCAGCAGCTTGGCGGGCAGATTCTACGAGCAGTACTTC; cdr3_aa: CASSLAGRFYEQYF
d_call: -; cdr3_length: 15; clone_size: -; v_call: TRBV19; j_call: TRBJ2-3; cdr3_nt: TGTGCCAGTAGTATAGAGGCGGGAACGCGAGATACGCAGTATTTT; cdr3_aa: CASSIEAGTRDTQYF
d_call: -; cdr3_length: 14; clone_size: -; v_call: TRBV19; j_call: TRBJ1-5; cdr3_nt: TGTGCCAGTAGCGCGGGGGGAGGGGATCAGCCCCAGCATTTT; cdr3_aa: CASSAGGGDQPQHF
d_call: -; cdr3_length: 15; clone_size: -; v_call: TRBV7-3; j_call: TRBJ2-1; cdr3_nt: TGTGCCAGCAGCTCAAGTAGCACCTCCTACAATGAGCAGTTCTTC; cdr3_aa: CASSSSSTSYNEQFF
d_call: -; cdr3_length: 13; clone_size: -; v_call: TRBV18; j_call: TRBJ1-1; cdr3_nt: TGTGCCAGCTCACCCCAAGGAACCGGGGGAGCTTTCTTT; cdr3_aa: CASSPQGTGGAFF
d_call: -; cdr3_length: 13; clone_size: -; v_call: TRBV28; j_call: TRBJ1-4; cdr3_nt: TGTGCCAGCACAGACGCAACTAATGAAAAACTGTTTTTT; cdr3_aa: CASTDATNEKLFF
d_call: TRBD2; cdr3_length: 15; clone_size: -; v_call: TRBV18; j_call: TRBJ2-1; cdr3_nt: TGTGCCAGCTCAACCACCGGGACTATTTTGAATGAGCAGTTCTTC; cdr3_aa: CASSTTGTILNEQFF
d_call: -; cdr3_length: 15; clone_size: -; v_call: TRBV28; j_call: TRBJ1-1; cdr3_nt: TGTGCCACTGCGCTAGGGGGGGCCTTGAACACTGAAGCTTTCTTT; cdr3_aa: CATALGGALNTEAFF
d_call: -; cdr3_length: 17; clone_size: -; v_call: TRBV10-2; j_call: TRBJ2-2; cdr3_nt: TGCGCCAGCAACACCCGGGGGCTAGCGGTGAACACCGGGGAGCTGTTTTTT; cdr3_aa: CASNTRGLAVNTGELFF
d_call: TRBD1; cdr3_length: 14; clone_size: -; v_call: TRBV18; j_call: TRBJ2-7; cdr3_nt: TGTGCCAGCTCACCCCTTGGACAGGTCTACGAGCAGTACTTC; cdr3_aa: CASSPLGQVYEQYF
d_call: TRBD2; cdr3_length: 14; clone_size: few; v_call: TRBV5-1; j_call: TRBJ2-5; cdr3_nt: TGCGCCAGCAGCACCGGGGGGAACATGGAGACCCAGTACTTC; cdr3_aa: CASSTGGNMETQYF
d_call: -; cdr3_length: 14; clone_size: -; v_call: TRBV9; j_call: TRBJ2-5; cdr3_nt: TGTGCCAGCAGCGTAGATGGGGGCCGGGAGACCCAGTACTTC; cdr3_aa: CASSVDGGRETQYF
d_call: -; cdr3_length: 11; clone_size: -; v_call: TRBV20-1; j_call: TRBJ1-2; cdr3_nt: TGCAGTGCTAGAGCAGGCTATGGCTACACCTTC; cdr3_aa: CSARAGYGYTF
d_call: TRBD1; cdr3_length: 16; clone_size: many; v_call: TRBV7-2; j_call: TRBJ1-3; cdr3_nt: TGTGCCAGCAGCCCCGGACAGGGTATAGCAGGAAACACCATATATTTT; cdr3_aa: CASSPGQGIAGNTIYF
d_call: -; cdr3_length: 14; clone_size: -; v_call: TRBV7-2; j_call: TRBJ2-7; cdr3_nt: TGTGCCAGCAGCCCCCAAACGGGGGACTACGAGCAGTACTTC; cdr3_aa: CASSPQTGDYEQYF
d_call: -; cdr3_length: 12; clone_size: once; v_call: TRBV5-1; j_call: TRBJ2-7; cdr3_nt: TGCGCCAGCAGCTTAACAGCCTACGAGCAGTACTTC; cdr3_aa: CASSLTAYEQYF
d_call: TRBD2; cdr3_length: 14; clone_size: -; v_call: TRBV5-6; j_call: TRBJ2-5; cdr3_nt: TGTGCCAGCAGGGCCGCGGGGAGGGAAGAGACCCAGTACTTC; cdr3_aa: CASRAAGREETQYF
d_call: -; cdr3_length: 15; clone_size: -; v_call: TRBV5-1; j_call: TRBJ2-7; cdr3_nt: TGCGCCAGCAGCGTGGGCCGCGGTCCCTCGGATGAGCAGTACTTC; cdr3_aa: CASSVGRGPSDEQYF
d_call: -; cdr3_length: 11; clone_size: -; v_call: TRBV20-1; j_call: TRBJ2-5; cdr3_nt: TGCAGTGCTAGACCAAGCGAGACCCAGTACTTC; cdr3_aa: CSARPSETQYF
d_call: -; cdr3_length: 12; clone_size: -; v_call: TRBV15; j_call: TRBJ2-3; cdr3_nt: TGTGCCACCGCGAGACCTACGAATACGCAGTATTTT; cdr3_aa: CATARPTNTQYF
d_call: -; cdr3_length: 15; clone_size: -; v_call: TRBV5-1; j_call: TRBJ1-4; cdr3_nt: TGCGCCAGCAGCTTGGGGACGGGAACTAATGAAAAACTGTTTTTT; cdr3_aa: CASSLGTGTNEKLFF
d_call: TRBD1; cdr3_length: 14; clone_size: -; v_call: TRBV5-6; j_call: TRBJ1-4; cdr3_nt: TGTGCCAGCAGCACTCAGGGGGCGGCGGAAAAACTGTTTTTT; cdr3_aa: CASSTQGAAEKLFF
d_call: TRBD1; cdr3_length: 15; clone_size: -; v_call: TRBV18; j_call: TRBJ2-7; cdr3_nt: TGTGCCAGCTCACCCGGGACAGGCAGCTCCTACGAGCAGTACTTC; cdr3_aa: CASSPGTGSSYEQYF
d_call: -; cdr3_length: 15; clone_size: -; v_call: TRBV7-2; j_call: TRBJ2-1; cdr3_nt: TGTGCCAGCAGCCGTTATAGCGGAACCTACAATGAGCAGTTCTTC; cdr3_aa: CASSRYSGTYNEQFF
d_call: TRBD1; cdr3_length: 14; clone_size: -; v_call: TRBV6-1; j_call: TRBJ1-2; cdr3_nt: TGTGCCAGCAGTGTCCCCCCGGGACAGGGTGGCTACACCTTC; cdr3_aa: CASSVPPGQGGYTF
d_call: TRBD1; cdr3_length: 13; clone_size: -; v_call: TRBV29-1; j_call: TRBJ2-5; cdr3_nt: TGCAGCGTTGAACCAGGACAGGGTGAGACCCAGTACTTC; cdr3_aa: CSVEPGQGETQYF